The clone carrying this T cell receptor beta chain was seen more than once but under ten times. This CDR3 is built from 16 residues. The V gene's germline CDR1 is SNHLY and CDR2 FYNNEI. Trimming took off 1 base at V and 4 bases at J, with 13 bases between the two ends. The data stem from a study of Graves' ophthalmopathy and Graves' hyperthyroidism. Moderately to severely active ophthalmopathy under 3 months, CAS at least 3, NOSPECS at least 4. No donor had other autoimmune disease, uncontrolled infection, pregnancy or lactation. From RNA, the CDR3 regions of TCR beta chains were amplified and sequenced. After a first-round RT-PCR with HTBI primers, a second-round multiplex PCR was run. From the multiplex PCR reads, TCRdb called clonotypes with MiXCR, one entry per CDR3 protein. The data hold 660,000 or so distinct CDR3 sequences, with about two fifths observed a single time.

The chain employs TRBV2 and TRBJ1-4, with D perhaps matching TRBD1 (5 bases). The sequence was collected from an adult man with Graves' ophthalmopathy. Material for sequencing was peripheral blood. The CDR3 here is CASSEGRVRGNEKLFF. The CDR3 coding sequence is TGTGCCAGCAGTGAAGGCAGGGTTCGCGGTAATGAAAAACTGTTTTTT.